This T cell receptor (beta chain) was captured by sequencing in a study of immune heterogeneity within non-small cell lung tumors. Study observations and caveats: T-cell clonality in a given local region correlated moderately yet significantly with the local tumor mutational burden (R around 0.35). Dominant CDR3 beta clonotypes repeated across a patient's tumor loci, while different loci held unique high-frequency clones.

The TCR beta CDR3 region was amplified by multiplex PCR employing 32 V and 13 J primers. TCRdb recomputed calls from the multiplex PCR reads with MiXCR, one row per CDR3 protein. The table has some 3,000 distinct CDR3 sequences, 20% to 30% seen once. Germline V gene lookup returns CDR1 MNHEY and CDR2 SMNVEV (reference sequence). The CDR3 sequence is 15 residues long. Trimming shortened V by 6 bases and J by 2 bases, and 17 bases separated the two germline ends. Bulk tumor genomic DNA was the template, and each sample received approximately 0.65 ug. Doctors removed several biopsies from each primary tumor during surgery, keeping them far apart. With untreated, newly diagnosed non-small cell lung cancer, the patients went on to undergo curative surgery. Those donating were patients (newly diagnosed with non-small cell lung cancer) who were having surgery with curative intent. A word on this clonotype: Its antigen is currently unknown.

Sequenced material: lung tumor tissue. The V call is TRBV27, the J call TRBJ2-7; D call uncertain. The sequence was obtained from a female donor with non-small cell lung cancer. CDR3 sequence reads: CASRWGGVGTYEQYF. DNA for the CDR3: TGTGCCAGCAGGTGGGGTGGGGTGGGGACCTACGAGCAGTACTTC.